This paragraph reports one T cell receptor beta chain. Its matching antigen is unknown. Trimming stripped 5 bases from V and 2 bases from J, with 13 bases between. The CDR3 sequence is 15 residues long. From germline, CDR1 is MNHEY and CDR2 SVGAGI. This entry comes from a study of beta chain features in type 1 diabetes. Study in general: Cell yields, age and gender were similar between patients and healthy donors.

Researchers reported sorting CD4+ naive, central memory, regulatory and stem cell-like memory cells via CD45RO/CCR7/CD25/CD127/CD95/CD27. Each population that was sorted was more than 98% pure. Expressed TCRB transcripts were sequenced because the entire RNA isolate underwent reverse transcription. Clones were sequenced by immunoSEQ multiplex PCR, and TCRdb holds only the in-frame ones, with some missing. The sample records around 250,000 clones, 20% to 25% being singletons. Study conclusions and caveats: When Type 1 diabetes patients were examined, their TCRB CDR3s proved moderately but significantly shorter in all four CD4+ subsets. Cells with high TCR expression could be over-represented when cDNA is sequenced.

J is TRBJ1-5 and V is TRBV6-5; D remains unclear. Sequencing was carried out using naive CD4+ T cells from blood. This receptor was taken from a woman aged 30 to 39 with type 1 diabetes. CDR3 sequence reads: CASSPTPGGNQPQHF. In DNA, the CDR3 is TGTGCCAGCAGTCCGACTCCCGGTGGCAATCAGCCCCAGCATTTT.